This T cell receptor beta chain was sequenced during a study of lymphopenia after photon versus proton radiotherapy. As concerns this clone: Its antigen is undetermined.

Sequencing used immunoSEQ multiplex PCR; TCRdb keeps in-frame clones, though not all of them. In the table there are 65,000 to 85,000 clones, around 90% of which are singletons. General study findings and limits: Post-nadir diversity loss with photons came from oligoclonal expansion, particularly CD8+ Temra cells. Photon-treated patients lost naive T cells and TCR diversity; proton-treated stayed stable.

Germline values: CDR1 LGHNA, CDR2 YNFKEQ. With 10 bases clipped from V and 6 bases from J, the junction kept 10 bases outside the gene matches. This CDR3 region has 13 residues. The receptor comes from a woman aged 40 to 49 with cholangiocarcinoma. V and J are TRBV4-2 and TRBJ1-2, with 8 nucleotides matching TRBD1. Sequenced material: peripheral blood, taken from a patient treated with photon-based radiotherapy. The CDR3 DNA sequence: TGTGCCACGTCAGACAGGGGCGGGGATGGCTACACCTTC. This translates into CATSDRGGDGYTF.